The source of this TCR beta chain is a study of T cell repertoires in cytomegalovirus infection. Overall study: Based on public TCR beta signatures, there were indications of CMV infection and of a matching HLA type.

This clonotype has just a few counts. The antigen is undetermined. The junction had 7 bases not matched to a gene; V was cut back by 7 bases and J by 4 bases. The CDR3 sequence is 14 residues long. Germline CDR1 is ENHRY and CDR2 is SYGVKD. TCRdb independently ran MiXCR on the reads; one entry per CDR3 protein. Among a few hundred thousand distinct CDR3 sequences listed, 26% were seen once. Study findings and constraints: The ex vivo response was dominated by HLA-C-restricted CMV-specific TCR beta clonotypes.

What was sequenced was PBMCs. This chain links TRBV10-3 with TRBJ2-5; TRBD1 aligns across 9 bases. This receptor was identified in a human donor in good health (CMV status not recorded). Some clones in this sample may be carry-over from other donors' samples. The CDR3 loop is CAITGGTGRETQYF. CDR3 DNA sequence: TGTGCCATCACTGGTGGGACAGGGCGAGAGACCCAGTACTTC.